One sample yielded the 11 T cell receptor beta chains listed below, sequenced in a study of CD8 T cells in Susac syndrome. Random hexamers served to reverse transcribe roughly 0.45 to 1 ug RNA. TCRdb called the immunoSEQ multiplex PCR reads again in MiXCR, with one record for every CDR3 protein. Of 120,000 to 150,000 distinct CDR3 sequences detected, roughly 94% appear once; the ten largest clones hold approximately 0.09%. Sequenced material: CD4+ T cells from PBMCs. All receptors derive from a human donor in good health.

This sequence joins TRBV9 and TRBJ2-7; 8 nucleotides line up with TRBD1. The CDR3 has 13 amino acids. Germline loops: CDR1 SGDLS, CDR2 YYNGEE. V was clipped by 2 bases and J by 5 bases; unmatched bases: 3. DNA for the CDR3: TGTGCCAGCAGCGTCAGGGGGCGAGACGAGCAGTACTTC. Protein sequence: CASSVRGRDEQYF.

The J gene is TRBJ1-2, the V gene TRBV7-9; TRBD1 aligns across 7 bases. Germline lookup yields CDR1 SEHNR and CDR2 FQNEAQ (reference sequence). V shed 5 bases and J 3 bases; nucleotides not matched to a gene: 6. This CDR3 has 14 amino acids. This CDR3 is CASSHTDRDYGYTF. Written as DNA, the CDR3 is TGTGCCAGCAGCCATACCGACAGGGACTATGGCTACACCTTC.

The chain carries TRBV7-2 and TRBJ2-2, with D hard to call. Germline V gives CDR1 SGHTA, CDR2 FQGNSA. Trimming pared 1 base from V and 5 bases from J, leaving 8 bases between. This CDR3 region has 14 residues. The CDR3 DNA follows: TGTGCCAGCAGCTTAGATCAGATAACCGGGGAGCTGTTTTTT. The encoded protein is CASSLDQITGELFF.

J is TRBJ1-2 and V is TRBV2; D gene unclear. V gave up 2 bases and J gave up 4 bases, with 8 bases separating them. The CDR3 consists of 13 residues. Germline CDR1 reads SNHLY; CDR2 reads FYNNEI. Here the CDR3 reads CASSESGGYGYTF. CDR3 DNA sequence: TGTGCCAGCAGTGAATCGGGTGGCTATGGCTACACCTTC.

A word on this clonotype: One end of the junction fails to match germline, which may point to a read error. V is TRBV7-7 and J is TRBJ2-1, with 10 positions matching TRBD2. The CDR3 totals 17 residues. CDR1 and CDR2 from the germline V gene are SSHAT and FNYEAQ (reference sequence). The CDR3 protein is CASSLGSSGSSYNEQFF. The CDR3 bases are TGTGCTAGCAGCTTAGGGTCTAGCGGGAGCTCCTACAATGAGCAGTTCTTC.

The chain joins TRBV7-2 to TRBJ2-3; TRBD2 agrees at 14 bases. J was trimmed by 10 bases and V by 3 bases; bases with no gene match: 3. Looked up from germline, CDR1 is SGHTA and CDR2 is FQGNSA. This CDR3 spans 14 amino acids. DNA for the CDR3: TGTGCCAGCAGCTTCGGGACTAGCGGGAGATCGCAGTATTTT. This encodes CASSFGTSGRSQYF.

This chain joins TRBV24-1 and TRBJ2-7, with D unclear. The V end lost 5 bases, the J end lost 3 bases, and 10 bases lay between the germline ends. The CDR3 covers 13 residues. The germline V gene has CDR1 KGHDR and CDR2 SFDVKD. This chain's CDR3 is CATSGNEIYEQYF. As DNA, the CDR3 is TGTGCCACCAGTGGGAATGAGATCTACGAGCAGTACTTC.

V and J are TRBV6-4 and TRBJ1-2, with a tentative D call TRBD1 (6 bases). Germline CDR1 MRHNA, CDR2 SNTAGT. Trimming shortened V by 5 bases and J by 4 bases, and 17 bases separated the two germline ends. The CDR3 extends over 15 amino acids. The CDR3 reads CASSQDSYPTYGYTF. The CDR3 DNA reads TGTGCCAGCAGTCAGGACAGCTACCCCACCTATGGCTACACCTTC.

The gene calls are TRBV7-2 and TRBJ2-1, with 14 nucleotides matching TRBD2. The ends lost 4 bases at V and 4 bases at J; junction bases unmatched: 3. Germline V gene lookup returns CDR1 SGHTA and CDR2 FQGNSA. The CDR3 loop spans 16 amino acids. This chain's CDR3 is CASSYRTSGRYNEQFF. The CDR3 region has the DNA TGTGCCAGCAGCTATCGGACTAGCGGGAGGTACAATGAGCAGTTCTTC.

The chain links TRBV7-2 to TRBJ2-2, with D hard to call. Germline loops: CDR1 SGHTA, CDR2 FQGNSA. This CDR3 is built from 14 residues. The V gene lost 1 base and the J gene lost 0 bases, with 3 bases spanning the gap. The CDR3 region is CASSLVPNTGELFF. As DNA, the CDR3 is TGTGCCAGCAGCTTAGTACCGAACACCGGGGAGCTGTTTTTT.

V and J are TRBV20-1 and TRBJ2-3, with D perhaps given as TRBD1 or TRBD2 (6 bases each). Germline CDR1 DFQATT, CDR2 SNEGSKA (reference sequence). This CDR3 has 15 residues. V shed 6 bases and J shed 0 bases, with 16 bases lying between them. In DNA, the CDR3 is TGCAGTGCCACCCCGGGGGCAGACAGCACAGATACGCAGTATTTT. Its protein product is CSATPGADSTDTQYF.